This T cell receptor beta chain was sequenced in a study of T-cell memory formation after mild COVID-19. Overall study findings and caveats: Whereas later expanders leaned CD4+, clones contracting day 15 to 85 showed a balanced CD4/CD8 makeup. Of the contracting clones, CD4+ ones lay mainly in CM and EM, and CD8+ ones in EMRA.

To note about this clonotype: Its antigen is not known.

The CDR3 is made up of 13 amino acids. V lost 5 bases, J lost 0 bases, and 8 bases lay in between. CDR1 LNHNV and CDR2 YYDKDF come from the germline V gene (reference sequence). TCR alpha and TCR beta cDNA libraries with sample barcodes and UMIs came from 5'RACE using constant-segment primers. TCRdb fed the 5' RACE reads into MiXCR, producing one record per CDR3 protein. The sample has fewer than 150,000 distinct CDR3 sequences, around 14% seen once. J is TRBJ2-7 and V is TRBV15; D is undetermined. This TCR came from an adult woman who had mild COVID-19 (a few samples of this study predate the infection). Cell type and time point are not known. Source material: PBMCs or a T cell subset sorted from them (not recorded which). For the CDR3, the DNA is TGTGCCACCAGCGGGGTATACTCCTACGAGCAGTACTTC. This translates into CATSGVYSYEQYF. The full variable domain, in which reference TRBV15 and TRBJ2-7 provide the parts outside the CDR3, is DAMVIQNPRYQVTQFGKPVTLSCSQTLNHNVMYWYQQKSSQAPKLLFHYYDKDFNNEADTPDNFQSRRPNTSFCFLDIRSPGLGDTAMYLCATSGVYSYEQYFGPGTRLTVT.